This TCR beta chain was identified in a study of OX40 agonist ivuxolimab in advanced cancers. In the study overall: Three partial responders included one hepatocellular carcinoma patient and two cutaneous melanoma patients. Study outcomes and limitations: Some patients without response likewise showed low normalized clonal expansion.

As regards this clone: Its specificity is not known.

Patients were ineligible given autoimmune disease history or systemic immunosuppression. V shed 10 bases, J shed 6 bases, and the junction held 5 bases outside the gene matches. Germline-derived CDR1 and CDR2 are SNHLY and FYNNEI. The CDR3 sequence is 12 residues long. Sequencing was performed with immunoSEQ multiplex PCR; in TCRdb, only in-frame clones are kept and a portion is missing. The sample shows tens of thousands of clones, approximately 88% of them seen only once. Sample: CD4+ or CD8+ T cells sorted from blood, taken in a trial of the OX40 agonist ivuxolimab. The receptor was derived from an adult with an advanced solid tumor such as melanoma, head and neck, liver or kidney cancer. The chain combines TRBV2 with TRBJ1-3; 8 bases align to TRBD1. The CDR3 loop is CATSDRVNTIYF. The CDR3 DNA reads TGTGCCACCTCGGACAGGGTAAACACCATATATTTT.